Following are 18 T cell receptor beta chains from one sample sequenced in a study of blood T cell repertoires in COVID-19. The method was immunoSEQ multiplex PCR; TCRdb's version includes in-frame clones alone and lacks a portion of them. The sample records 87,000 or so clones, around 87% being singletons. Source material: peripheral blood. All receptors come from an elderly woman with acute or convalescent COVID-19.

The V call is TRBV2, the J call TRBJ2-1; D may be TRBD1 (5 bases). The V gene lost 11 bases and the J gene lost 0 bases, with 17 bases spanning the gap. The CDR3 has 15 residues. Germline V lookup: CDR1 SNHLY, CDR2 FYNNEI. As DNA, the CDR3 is TGTGCCTCCGACCCCCCAGGGAACTCCTACAATGAGCAGTTCTTC. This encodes CASDPPGNSYNEQFF.

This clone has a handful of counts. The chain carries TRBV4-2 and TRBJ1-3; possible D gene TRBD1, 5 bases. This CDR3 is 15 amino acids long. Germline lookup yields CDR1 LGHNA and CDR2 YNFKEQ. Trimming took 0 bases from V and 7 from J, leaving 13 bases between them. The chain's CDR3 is CASSQDGGASNTIYF. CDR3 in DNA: TGTGCCAGCAGCCAAGACGGAGGGGCTAGTAACACCATATATTTT.

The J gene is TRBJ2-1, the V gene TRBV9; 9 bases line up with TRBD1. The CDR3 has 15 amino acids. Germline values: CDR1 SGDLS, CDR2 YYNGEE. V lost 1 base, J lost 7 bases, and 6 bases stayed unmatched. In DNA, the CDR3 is TGTGCCAGCAGCGTATTGGACAGGGGAGATAATGAGCAGTTCTTC. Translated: CASSVLDRGDNEQFF.

The CDR3 bases are TGCGCCAGCAGCTCGACCGGACAGAGCGGAGAGACCCAGTACTTC. It specifies CASSSTGQSGETQYF. The chain is built from TRBV5-1 and TRBJ2-5, with TRBD1 as a possible D gene (6 bases). The CDR3 has 15 residues. Germline V gene sequence: CDR1 SGHRS, CDR2 YFSETQ. The V end was cut by 3 bases, the J end by 4 bases, with 16 bases between. The full variable domain, its missing parts supplied by reference TRBV5-1 and TRBJ2-5, is KAGVTQTPRYLIKTRGQQVTLSCSPISGHRSVSWYQQTPGQGLQFLFEYFSETQRNKGNFPGRFSGRQFSNSRSEMNVSTLELGDSALYLCASSSTGQSGETQYFGPGTRLLVL.

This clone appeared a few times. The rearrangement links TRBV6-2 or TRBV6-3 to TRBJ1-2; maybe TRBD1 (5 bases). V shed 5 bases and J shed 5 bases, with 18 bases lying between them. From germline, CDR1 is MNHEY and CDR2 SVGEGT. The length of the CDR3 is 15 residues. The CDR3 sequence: CASSARQGALYGYTF. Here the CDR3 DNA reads TGTGCCAGCAGTGCCCGGCAGGGCGCATTATATGGCTACACCTTC.

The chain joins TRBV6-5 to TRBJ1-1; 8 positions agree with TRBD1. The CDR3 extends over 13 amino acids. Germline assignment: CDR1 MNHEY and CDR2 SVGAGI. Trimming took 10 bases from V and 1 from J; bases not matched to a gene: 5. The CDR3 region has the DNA TGTGCCACGCGAGGGACAGGGAACACTGAAGCTTTCTTT. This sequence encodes CATRGTGNTEAFF.

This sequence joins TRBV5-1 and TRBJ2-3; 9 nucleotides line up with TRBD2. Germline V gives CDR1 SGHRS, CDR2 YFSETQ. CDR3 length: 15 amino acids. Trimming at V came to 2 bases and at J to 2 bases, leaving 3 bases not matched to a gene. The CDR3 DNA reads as TGCGCCAGCAGCTTTAGCGGGGGATACACAGATACGCAGTATTTT. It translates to CASSFSGGYTDTQYF.

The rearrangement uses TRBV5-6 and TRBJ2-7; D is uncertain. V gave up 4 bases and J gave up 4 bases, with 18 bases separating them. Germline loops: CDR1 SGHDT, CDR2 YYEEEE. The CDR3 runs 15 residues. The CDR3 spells CASSPRLVRPYEQYF. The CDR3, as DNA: TGTGCCAGCAGCCCCCGCCTAGTGCGTCCTTACGAGCAGTACTTC.

CDR3 residues: CASRLAPYNEQFF. The CDR3 DNA reads TGTGCCAGTAGGCTAGCTCCTTACAATGAGCAGTTCTTC. The chain recombines TRBV19 with TRBJ2-1; D may be TRBD2 (5 bases). The CDR3 sequence is 13 residues long. V lost 6 bases to trimming and J lost 4 bases, with 10 bases between them. CDR1 is LNHDA and CDR2 is SQIVND in the germline V gene (reference sequence).

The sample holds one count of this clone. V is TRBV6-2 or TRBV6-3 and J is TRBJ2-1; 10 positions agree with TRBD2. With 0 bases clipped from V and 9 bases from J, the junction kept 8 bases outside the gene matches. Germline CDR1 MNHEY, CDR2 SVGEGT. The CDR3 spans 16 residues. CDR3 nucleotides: TGTGCCAGCAGTTACTCGAGTGCTAGCGGGAGACGTGAGCAGTTCTTC. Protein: CASSYSSASGRREQFF.

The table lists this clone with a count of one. The CDR3 reads CASSYVSGREAEQFF. CDR3 nucleotide sequence: TGTGCCAGCAGTTACGTCAGCGGGAGGGAGGCCGAGCAGTTCTTC. The gene calls are TRBV6-5 and TRBJ2-1; 10 nucleotides line up with TRBD2. The CDR3 is made up of 15 amino acids. Germline values: CDR1 MNHEY, CDR2 SVGAGI. V shed 2 bases and J 10 bases; nucleotides not matched to a gene: 8.

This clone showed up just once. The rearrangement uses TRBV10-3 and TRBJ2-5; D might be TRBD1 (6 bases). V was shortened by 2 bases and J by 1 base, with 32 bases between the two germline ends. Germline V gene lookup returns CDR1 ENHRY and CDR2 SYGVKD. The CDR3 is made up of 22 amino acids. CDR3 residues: CAISEVIEEAQGPFYFQETQYF. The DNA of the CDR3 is TGTGCCATCAGTGAGGTGATCGAGGAGGCGCAGGGGCCCTTTTATTTCCAAGAGACCCAGTACTTC.

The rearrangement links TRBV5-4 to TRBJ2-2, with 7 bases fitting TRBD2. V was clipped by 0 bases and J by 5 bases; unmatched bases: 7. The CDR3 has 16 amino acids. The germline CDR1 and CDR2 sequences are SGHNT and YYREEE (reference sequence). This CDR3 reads CASSLGSSGVTGELFF. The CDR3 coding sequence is TGTGCCAGCAGCTTGGGTTCAAGCGGGGTAACCGGGGAGCTGTTTTTT.

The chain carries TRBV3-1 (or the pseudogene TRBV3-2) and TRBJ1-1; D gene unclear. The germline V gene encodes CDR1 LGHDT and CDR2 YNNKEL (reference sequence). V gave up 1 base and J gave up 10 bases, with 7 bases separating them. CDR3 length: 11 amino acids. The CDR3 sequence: CASSQGLAAFF. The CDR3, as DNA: TGTGCCAGCAGCCAAGGATTGGCAGCTTTCTTT.

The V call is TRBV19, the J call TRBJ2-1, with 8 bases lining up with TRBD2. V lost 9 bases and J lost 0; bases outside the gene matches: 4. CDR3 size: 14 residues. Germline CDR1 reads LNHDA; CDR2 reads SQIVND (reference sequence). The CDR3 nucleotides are TGTGCCAGCCGGGGGGGGAGCTCCTACAATGAGCAGTTCTTC. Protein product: CASRGGSSYNEQFF.

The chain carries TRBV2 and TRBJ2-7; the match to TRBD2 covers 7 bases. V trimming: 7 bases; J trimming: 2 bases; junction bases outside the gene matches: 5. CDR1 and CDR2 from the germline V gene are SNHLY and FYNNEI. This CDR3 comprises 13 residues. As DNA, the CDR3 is TGTGCCAGCATGCGTCGGGAGGCCTACGAGCAGTACTTC. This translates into CASMRREAYEQYF.

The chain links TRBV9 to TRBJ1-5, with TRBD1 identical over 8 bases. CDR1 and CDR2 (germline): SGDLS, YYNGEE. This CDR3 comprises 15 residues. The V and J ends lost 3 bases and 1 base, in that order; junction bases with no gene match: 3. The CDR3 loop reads CASSAGQGSNQPQHF. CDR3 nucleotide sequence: TGTGCCAGCAGCGCAGGACAGGGAAGCAATCAGCCCCAGCATTTT.

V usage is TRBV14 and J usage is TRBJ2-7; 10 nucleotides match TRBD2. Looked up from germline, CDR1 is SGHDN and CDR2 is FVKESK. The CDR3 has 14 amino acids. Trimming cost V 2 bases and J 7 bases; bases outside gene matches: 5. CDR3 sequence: CASSQLAGAKEQYF. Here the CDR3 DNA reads TGTGCCAGCAGCCAACTAGCGGGAGCGAAGGAGCAGTACTTC.